This section outlines one T cell receptor (beta chain) sequence together with its context. Trimming removed 11 bases from V and 5 bases from J; junction bases left unmatched: 6. Germline V gene lookup returns CDR1 ENHRY and CDR2 SYGVKD. The CDR3 sequence is 12 residues long. The sample is drawn from a study of blood T cell repertoires in COVID-19. Background on the study: COVID-19 samples from acute and convalescent phases originated in the United States, Italy and Spain. PBMCs, B-cell-depleted T cells, or T cells provided the cDNA or gDNA that made up the material.

In the original analysis: Estimation of nucleated cell counts relied on the amplification of reference gene primers. Sequencing used immunoSEQ multiplex PCR; TCRdb keeps in-frame clones, though not all of them. Clonal size and the V and J genes are those of that table, whereas D and trimming came from the DNA. The sample lists 120,000 or so clones; around 89% were seen once. This TCR came from a human donor in a cohort sampled during active COVID-19. Sequenced: peripheral blood. This sequence joins TRBV10-3 and TRBJ1-5, with TRBD1 matching 7 bases. The CDR3 spells CASQDRDQPQHF. CDR3 nucleotide sequence: TGTGCCTCCCAAGACAGGGATCAGCCCCAGCATTTT.